The 24 T cell receptor beta chains below were found in one sample sequenced in a study of Ad26.COV2.S vaccination and SARS-CoV-2 variants. Produced via immunoSEQ multiplex PCR; TCRdb's table is partial and in-frame only. The sample yields about 420,000 clones, 70% to 90% seen once. Regarding treatment: roughly 19 received Ad26.COV2.S at low or high dose, single or two shots; about 5 received placebo; per-sample allocation not given. After the first vaccine or placebo injection, samples were drawn on day 63. The specimen comprised peripheral blood, sampled in a trial of Ad26.COV2.S vaccine versus placebo. These receptors were obtained from a person between 18 and 60 years old who received the Ad26.COV2.S COVID-19 vaccine or a placebo.

As to this clone: At the DNA level, this CDR3 is encoded by other sequences in the same sample as well. This chain uses TRBV28 with TRBJ2-7; D gene ambiguous. This CDR3 spans 12 amino acids. Deletions cut 2 bases from V and 4 bases from J, with 6 bases between. Germline lookup yields CDR1 MDHEN and CDR2 SYDVKM. The CDR3 bases are TGTGCCAGCAGTTTAGGCCGATACGAGCAGTACTTC. Translated: CASSLGRYEQYF.

The CDR3 spells CSASGTVEAFF. CDR3 sequence (DNA): TGCAGTGCTAGCGGGACAGTTGAAGCTTTCTTT. The chain employs TRBV20-1 and TRBJ1-1; the match to TRBD1 covers 7 bases. This CDR3 has 11 residues. Trimming removed 3 bases from V and 7 bases from J; junction bases left unmatched: 2. Germline V lookup: CDR1 DFQATT, CDR2 SNEGSKA (reference sequence).

The rearrangement links TRBV19 to TRBJ2-3, with TRBD2 as a possible D gene (7 bases). The CDR3 runs 14 residues. Germline V gene data show CDR1 as LNHDA and CDR2 as SQIVND (reference sequence). The V and J ends lost 4 bases and 6 bases respectively, with 14 bases between them. The CDR3 DNA follows: TGTGCCAGTAGTAAGGGGGGGGAGTGGGATACGCAGTATTTT. Its translation is CASSKGGEWDTQYF. Complete variable domain (other parts from reference TRBV19 and TRBJ2-3): DGGITQSPKYLFRKEGQNVTLSCEQNLNHDAMYWYRQDPGQGLRLIYYSQIVNDFQKGDIAEGYSVSREKKESFPLTVTSAQKNPTAFYLCASSKGGEWDTQYFGPGTRLTVL.

This clone was detected only a few times. The chain uses TRBV30 and TRBJ1-1; maybe TRBD1 (5 bases). Trimming left V 2 bases short and J 5 bases short, with 15 bases between. Germline loops: CDR1 GTSNPN, CDR2 SVGIG (reference sequence). This CDR3 is 14 amino acids long. CDR3 bases: TGTGCCTGGAGTAGGGGACCCGCCGGGACTGAAGCTTTCTTT. Residues: CAWSRGPAGTEAFF. The full variable domain, rest sourced from reference TRBV30 and TRBJ1-1, is SQTIHQWPATLVQPVGSPLSLECTVEGTSNPNLYWYRQAAGRGLQLLFYSVGIGQISSEVPQNLSASRPQDRQFILSSKKLLLSDSGFYLCAWSRGPAGTEAFFGQGTRLTVV.

The V gene is TRBV19, the J gene TRBJ2-5; D might be TRBD2 (6 bases). The CDR3 contains 12 residues. Germline V gene sequence: CDR1 LNHDA, CDR2 SQIVND (reference sequence). V lost 11 bases, J lost 5 bases, and 15 bases lay in between. The CDR3 sequence is CAARGLGETQYF. The CDR3 nucleotides read TGTGCCGCCCGGGGACTTGGGGAGACCCAGTACTTC.

This chain uses TRBV5-1 with TRBJ2-7, with D perhaps matching TRBD1 (5 bases). Germline V lookup: CDR1 SGHRS, CDR2 YFSETQ. The CDR3 spans 14 residues. The V end lost 4 bases, the J end lost 3 bases, and 14 bases lay between the germline ends. The CDR3: CASSKDSTDYEQYF. CDR3 bases: TGCGCCAGCAGCAAAGACAGTACTGACTACGAGCAGTACTTC. Full variable domain (remainder filled in from reference TRBV5-1 and TRBJ2-7): KAGVTQTPRYLIKTRGQQVTLSCSPISGHRSVSWYQQTPGQGLQFLFEYFSETQRNKGNFPGRFSGRQFSNSRSEMNVSTLELGDSALYLCASSKDSTDYEQYFGPGTRLTVT.

V and J are TRBV6-5 and TRBJ1-6; 10 nucleotides line up with TRBD1. Trimming took 6 bases from V and 7 from J; bases not matched to a gene: 9. The CDR3 spans 16 residues. CDR1 MNHEY and CDR2 SVGAGI come from the germline V gene. The CDR3 region is CASSYMRTGGNSPLHF. For the CDR3, the DNA is TGTGCCAGCAGCTACATGAGGACAGGGGGAAATTCACCCCTCCACTTT.

This chain uses TRBV3-1 (or the pseudogene TRBV3-2) with TRBJ2-7, with 10 positions matching TRBD2. Germline trimming cut 4 bases from V and 6 bases from J; bases unmatched to any gene: 6. The germline V gene has CDR1 LGHDT and CDR2 YNNKEL (reference sequence). The CDR3 sequence is 14 residues long. The CDR3 protein is CASSPASGGAEQYF. Here the CDR3 DNA reads TGTGCCAGCAGCCCTGCTAGCGGGGGCGCCGAGCAGTACTTC.

This chain joins TRBV11-2 and TRBJ2-5; no clear D. The ends were cut back, 1 base at V and 2 bases at J, with 5 bases in the middle. Germline CDR1 reads SGHAT; CDR2 reads FQNNGV. CDR3 length: 13 residues. Written as DNA, the CDR3 is TGTGCCAGCAGCTTAGGATGGCAAGAGACCCAGTACTTC. It yields the protein CASSLGWQETQYF.

The rearrangement links TRBV11-2 to TRBJ2-1, with 9 nucleotides matching TRBD2. CDR3 length equals 15 residues. Trimming took 3 bases from V and 5 from J; bases not matched to a gene: 5. Germline assignment: CDR1 SGHAT and CDR2 FQNNGV. The CDR3 sequence is CASSFSGGVDNEQFF. Written as DNA, the CDR3 is TGTGCCAGCAGCTTTAGCGGGGGAGTAGACAATGAGCAGTTCTTC.

The J gene is TRBJ1-6, the V gene TRBV2; D ambiguous. Germline loops: CDR1 SNHLY, CDR2 FYNNEI. V lost 2 bases, J lost 5 bases, and 7 bases lay in between. The CDR3 sequence is 14 residues long. The CDR3: CASSEQGNNSPLHF. In DNA form, the CDR3 reads TGTGCCAGCAGTGAACAAGGGAATAATTCACCCCTCCACTTT.

V usage is TRBV7-5 and J usage is TRBJ1-6; the D call in the table, TRBD1, was not verified against the DNA. TRBV7-5 is deemed a pseudogene. The CDR3 loop spans 20 amino acids. The CDR3 DNA is TGTGCCAGAAGCTTGGGTCGGGCAGGGCCTACCTTCCTCTATAATTCACCCCTCCACTTT. It codes for CARSLGRAGPTFLYNSPLHF.

The chain is built from TRBV4-3 and TRBJ2-2; TRBD1 agrees at 8 bases. This CDR3 spans 16 amino acids. V gave up 4 bases and J gave up 2 bases; unmatched junction bases: 6. Germline V CDR1 and CDR2: LGHNA, YSLEER. The CDR3 is CASSPQGGDNTGELFF. CDR3 sequence (DNA): TGCGCCAGCAGCCCACAGGGGGGCGATAACACCGGGGAGCTGTTTTTT.

This clone was recorded once. The chain couples TRBV6-5 to TRBJ2-7, with TRBD1 matching 7 bases. This CDR3 has 14 residues. Trimming removed 2 bases from V and 3 bases from J; junction bases left unmatched: 4. In germline, CDR1 is MNHEY, CDR2 SVGAGI. The CDR3 DNA is TGTGCCAGCAGTTACACCCGGGACAGCTACGAGCAGTACTTC. This sequence encodes CASSYTRDSYEQYF.

The V call is TRBV5-1, the J call TRBJ2-1; tentatively, D is TRBD1 or TRBD2 (5 bases each). The germline V and J ends were trimmed by 0 bases and 3 bases, with 16 bases remaining between them. This CDR3 comprises 17 residues. CDR1 and CDR2 from the germline V gene are SGHRS and YFSETQ. The CDR3 DNA sequence: TGCGCCAGCAGCTTGGTTCCTGGGACGCCTAGCTACAATGAGCAGTTCTTC. As protein: CASSLVPGTPSYNEQFF.

The rearrangement links TRBV19 to TRBJ2-2; D is unclear. V was cut by 2 bases and J by 6 bases, with 10 bases left in between. This CDR3 region has 14 residues. CDR1 and CDR2 (germline): LNHDA, SQIVND (reference sequence). The CDR3 region is CASSIRAVPGELFF. Here the CDR3 DNA reads TGTGCCAGTAGTATACGGGCTGTCCCCGGGGAGCTGTTTTTT.

Only one count was recorded for this clone. The J gene is TRBJ1-2, the V gene TRBV30, with D perhaps TRBD1 (5 bases). Trimming took off 1 base at V and 7 bases at J, with 19 bases between the two ends. The CDR3 contains 15 residues. The germline CDR1 and CDR2 sequences are GTSNPN and SVGIG (reference sequence). The CDR3 loop reads CAWSGGGLSLGGYTF. CDR3 DNA sequence: TGTGCCTGGAGTGGTGGGGGACTCAGCCTGGGTGGCTACACCTTC.

The V and J genes are TRBV7-2 and TRBJ2-5, with D perhaps matching TRBD2 (6 bases). The CDR3 totals 16 residues. The V and J ends lost 0 bases and 2 bases respectively, with 13 bases between them. The V gene's germline CDR1 is SGHTA and CDR2 FQGNSA. The CDR3: CASSLASRDSQETQYF. The CDR3 region has the DNA TGTGCCAGCAGCTTAGCTAGCCGGGACTCACAAGAGACCCAGTACTTC.

The rearrangement links TRBV6-5 to TRBJ1-6; D remains unclear. V dropped 4 bases and J dropped 3 bases, with 7 bases sitting between them. CDR1 is MNHEY and CDR2 is SVGAGI in the germline V gene. This CDR3 region has 14 residues. CDR3 region: CASSLDGYNSPLHF. CDR3 sequence (DNA): TGTGCCAGCAGTTTGGACGGCTATAATTCACCCCTCCACTTT.

J is TRBJ1-3 and V is TRBV7-8; D unresolved. The CDR3 consists of 14 residues. Trimming took 2 bases from V and 3 from J, leaving 8 bases between them. Germline assignment: CDR1 SGHVS and CDR2 FQNEAQ. The CDR3 bases are TGTGCCAGCAGCTTACGGGTAAATGGAAACACCATATATTTT. Protein product: CASSLRVNGNTIYF.

J is TRBJ2-2 and V is TRBV13; D is undetermined. Trimming took 5 bases from V and 9 from J, leaving 7 bases between them. CDR1 PRHDT and CDR2 FYEKMQ come from the germline V gene (reference sequence). The CDR3 sequence is 11 residues long. CDR3 DNA: TGTGCCAGCAGCCCTCAGAGGGAGCTGTTTTTT. Its translation is CASSPQRELFF.

This chain joins TRBV7-9 and TRBJ1-4; D is possibly TRBD1 (6 bases). Germline V gene data show CDR1 as SEHNR and CDR2 as FQNEAQ (reference sequence). The CDR3 is 15 amino acids. The ends were cut back, 0 bases at V and 7 bases at J, with 12 bases in the middle. The CDR3 reads CASSLAGGAGEKLFF. The CDR3 coding sequence is TGTGCCAGCAGCTTAGCGGGGGGCGCCGGTGAAAAACTGTTTTTT.

The rearrangement uses TRBV3-1 (or the pseudogene TRBV3-2) and TRBJ2-2; possible D gene TRBD2, 6 bases. V was clipped by 3 bases and J by 0 bases, with 8 bases between them. Germline assignment: CDR1 LGHDT and CDR2 YNNKEL (reference sequence). CDR3 length: 15 residues. The CDR3 is CASSQGLPNTGELFF. CDR3 sequence (DNA): TGTGCCAGCAGCCAGGGACTTCCGAACACCGGGGAGCTGTTTTTT.

The genes are TRBV10-3 and TRBJ1-5; TRBD1 matches at 8 bases. The CDR3 extends over 15 amino acids. CDR1 and CDR2 from the germline V gene are ENHRY and SYGVKD. Trimming cost V 4 bases and J 4 bases; bases outside gene matches: 6. The DNA for the CDR3 is TGTGCCATCAGTGGCCGGGACAGGAGTAATCAGCCCCAGCATTTT. It codes for CAISGRDRSNQPQHF.